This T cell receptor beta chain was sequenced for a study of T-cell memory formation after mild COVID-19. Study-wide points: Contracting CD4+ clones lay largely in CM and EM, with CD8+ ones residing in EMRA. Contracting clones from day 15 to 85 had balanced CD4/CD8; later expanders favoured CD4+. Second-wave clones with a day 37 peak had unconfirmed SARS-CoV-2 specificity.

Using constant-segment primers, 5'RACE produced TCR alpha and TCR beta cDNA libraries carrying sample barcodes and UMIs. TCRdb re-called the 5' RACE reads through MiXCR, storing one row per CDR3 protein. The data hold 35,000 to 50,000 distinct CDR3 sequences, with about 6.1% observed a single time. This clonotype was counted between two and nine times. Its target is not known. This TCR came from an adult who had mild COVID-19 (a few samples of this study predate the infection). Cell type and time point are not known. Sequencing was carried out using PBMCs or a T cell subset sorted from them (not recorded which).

CDR3 DNA sequence: TGTGCCAGCAGTGCAAGACAGGTGAACACTGAAGCTTTCTTT. The encoded protein is CASSARQVNTEAFF. The chain uses TRBV12-3 or TRBV12-4 and TRBJ1-1, with D tentatively TRBD1 (6 bases). The V end was cut by 5 bases, the J end by 0 bases, with 10 bases between. The CDR3 length is 14 residues.